The rows below give T cell receptor beta chains drawn from one sample of a study of beta chain features in type 1 diabetes. Assay used: immunoSEQ multiplex PCR; TCRdb lists only in-frame clones, some missing. The sample contains over 300,000 clones, 7% to 10% of which appear only once. What was sequenced was central memory CD4+ T cells from blood. The receptors stem from a man aged 30-40 years with type 1 diabetes. Both conserved end residues are part of each CDR3. The order of the fields is V gene, CDR3 length, J gene, CDR3 protein.

v_gene: TRBV30
len: 13
j_gene: TRBJ1-1
CDR3aa: CAWTIREGTEAFF

v_gene: TRBV6-6
len: 13
j_gene: TRBJ2-7
CDR3aa: CASSSATGAEQYF

v_gene: TRBV19
len: 15
j_gene: TRBJ2-1
CDR3aa: CASRFEGGPLNEQFF

v_gene: TRBV10-3
len: 15
j_gene: TRBJ2-7
CDR3aa: CAISLTGGATYEQYF

v_gene: TRBV5-6
len: 15
j_gene: TRBJ1-5
CDR3aa: CASSASSASGQPQHF

v_gene: TRBV6-5
len: 14
j_gene: TRBJ2-1
CDR3aa: CASSGGGRTNEQFF

v_gene: TRBV25-1
len: 15
j_gene: TRBJ2-2
CDR3aa: CASSSNTGPTGELFF

v_gene: TRBV7-6
len: 14
j_gene: TRBJ1-5
CDR3aa: CASSLWGGNQPQHF

v_gene: TRBV11-2
len: 14
j_gene: TRBJ2-3
CDR3aa: CASSPRISTDTQYF

v_gene: TRBV27
len: 16
j_gene: TRBJ2-5
CDR3aa: CASSVGRAGGASTQYF

v_gene: TRBV5-6
len: 14
j_gene: TRBJ2-5
CDR3aa: CASTFVGTEETQYF

v_gene: TRBV2
len: 12
j_gene: TRBJ2-3
CDR3aa: CASTSTLDTQYF

v_gene: TRBV11-3
len: 15
j_gene: TRBJ2-1
CDR3aa: CASSFETGSYNEQFF

v_gene: TRBV11-2
len: 15
j_gene: TRBJ1-6
CDR3aa: CASSLVGQTNSPLHF

v_gene: TRBV9
len: 15
j_gene: TRBJ2-7
CDR3aa: CASSVSAGSSYEQYF

v_gene: TRBV7-9
len: 18
j_gene: TRBJ2-6
CDR3aa: CASSGPGRQSSGANVLTF

v_gene: TRBV18
len: 15
j_gene: TRBJ2-7
CDR3aa: CASSPPGTGINEQYF

v_gene: TRBV5-4
len: 14
j_gene: TRBJ2-5
CDR3aa: CASSFSGTQETQYF

v_gene: TRBV23-1
len: 11
j_gene: TRBJ1-1
CDR3aa: CAGDPNTEAFF

v_gene: TRBV6-4
len: 15
j_gene: TRBJ2-1
CDR3aa: CASSEQTSGVSEQFF

v_gene: TRBV7-2
len: 15
j_gene: TRBJ1-2
CDR3aa: CASSLTGAPNYGYTF

v_gene: TRBV30
len: 14
j_gene: TRBJ1-6
CDR3aa: CAWREGQGSSPLHF

v_gene: TRBV7-2
len: 14
j_gene: TRBJ2-3
CDR3aa: CASSSRGRTDTQYF

v_gene: TRBV7-9
len: 17
j_gene: TRBJ2-3
CDR3aa: CASSSLGLADSTDTQYF

v_gene: TRBV4-3
len: 16
j_gene: TRBJ1-2
CDR3aa: CASSQDQGRINYGYTF

v_gene: TRBV4-1
len: 17
j_gene: TRBJ1-4
CDR3aa: CASSQEIQGGTNEKLFF

v_gene: TRBV28
len: 14
j_gene: TRBJ1-1
CDR3aa: CASSLPGGNTEAFF

v_gene: TRBV29-1
len: 13
j_gene: TRBJ2-2
CDR3aa: CSVTSAGAGELFF

v_gene: TRBV4-3
len: 13
j_gene: TRBJ2-3
CDR3aa: CASSQDRRDTQYF

v_gene: TRBV28
len: 15
j_gene: TRBJ1-2
CDR3aa: CASSRGQAYPYGYTF

v_gene: TRBV5-1
len: 16
j_gene: TRBJ2-1
CDR3aa: CASSRGPGREGNEQFF

v_gene: TRBV6-1
len: 14
j_gene: TRBJ2-5
CDR3aa: CASIVRQTGETQYF

v_gene: TRBV5-4
len: 14
j_gene: TRBJ2-3
CDR3aa: CASSRLKRADTQYF

v_gene: TRBV7-9
len: 14
j_gene: TRBJ2-5
CDR3aa: CASSLETEVETQYF

v_gene: TRBV30
len: 13
j_gene: TRBJ1-1
CDR3aa: CAWKWSTNTEAFF

v_gene: TRBV25-1
len: 15
j_gene: TRBJ1-6
CDR3aa: CASSEYGGAHSPLHF

v_gene: TRBV11-2
len: 14
j_gene: TRBJ2-1
CDR3aa: CASSPLEVYNEQFF

v_gene: TRBV28
len: 12
j_gene: TRBJ1-5
CDR3aa: CASSLYGQPQHF

v_gene: TRBV29-1
len: 14
j_gene: TRBJ2-1
CDR3aa: CSVARQNFNNEQFF

v_gene: TRBV28
len: 15
j_gene: TRBJ1-2
CDR3aa: CASSLGGAGAYGYTF

v_gene: TRBV7-2
len: 15
j_gene: TRBJ2-2
CDR3aa: CASSSGQTNTGELFF

v_gene: TRBV11-2
len: 15
j_gene: TRBJ1-6
CDR3aa: CASSFGQGYNSPLHF

v_gene: TRBV6-4
len: 15
j_gene: TRBJ2-1
CDR3aa: CASSESYGAHNEQFF

v_gene: TRBV5-1
len: 16
j_gene: TRBJ1-3
CDR3aa: CASSLDSPGSGNTIYF

v_gene: TRBV6-1
len: 13
j_gene: TRBJ2-1
CDR3aa: CASSDVNHNEQFF

v_gene: TRBV7-7
len: 14
j_gene: TRBJ2-5
CDR3aa: CASAIGAGQETQYF

v_gene: TRBV9
len: 15
j_gene: TRBJ2-7
CDR3aa: CASAPTGTGIYEQYF

v_gene: TRBV7-9
len: 16
j_gene: TRBJ1-1
CDR3aa: CASSLAKQGKNTEAFF

v_gene: TRBV9
len: 15
j_gene: TRBJ2-6
CDR3aa: CASSALSSGANVLTF

v_gene: TRBV6-6
len: 11
j_gene: TRBJ1-2
CDR3aa: CASSYSGFYTF

v_gene: TRBV2
len: 14
j_gene: TRBJ1-2
CDR3aa: CASSLTGSDYGYTF

v_gene: TRBV28
len: 14
j_gene: TRBJ2-4
CDR3aa: CASTVGGWGNIQYF

v_gene: TRBV30
len: 15
j_gene: TRBJ1-6
CDR3aa: CAWSPSGTGNSPLHF

v_gene: TRBV30
len: 13
j_gene: TRBJ2-7
CDR3aa: CAWSGGGAYEQYF

v_gene: TRBV29-1
len: 12
j_gene: TRBJ2-5
CDR3aa: CSVDELQETQYF

v_gene: TRBV7-2
len: 13
j_gene: TRBJ2-1
CDR3aa: CASSLGLDREQFF

v_gene: TRBV7-9
len: 14
j_gene: TRBJ2-5
CDR3aa: CASSLSTRGETQYF

v_gene: TRBV18
len: 13
j_gene: TRBJ1-2
CDR3aa: CASSRTGDYGYTF

v_gene: TRBV6-5
len: 14
j_gene: TRBJ2-7
CDR3aa: CASSWDREFYEQYF